A single sample is the source of the 7 T cell receptor beta chains below, sequenced in a study of blood T cell repertoires in COVID-19. Clones were sequenced by immunoSEQ multiplex PCR, and TCRdb holds only the in-frame ones, with some missing. The sample records 350,000 to 500,000 clones, roughly 90% being singletons. The specimen sequenced was peripheral blood. The receptors were gathered from a man younger than 35 with COVID-19, enrolled during active disease.

This clone came up once. In DNA form, the CDR3 reads TGTGCCAGCAGGCTAGGGAGCCCCCTGGGTCTAGAGTACTTC. Translating it yields CASRLGSPLGLEYF. The rearrangement uses TRBV6-5 and TRBJ2-7; D possibly corresponds to TRBD2 (5 bases). The CDR3 contains 14 residues. CDR1 is MNHEY, CDR2 SVGAGI, per germline. V was shortened by 6 bases and J by 11 bases, with 23 bases between the two germline ends.

The chain links TRBV6-2 or TRBV6-3 to TRBJ2-2; D is uncertain. This CDR3 is built from 13 residues. Germline loops: CDR1 MNHEY, CDR2 SVGEGT. Trimming cost V 4 bases and J 4 bases, with 7 bases left between them. This chain's CDR3 is CASSCPVTGELFF. The CDR3 nucleotides read TGTGCCAGCAGTTGCCCAGTCACCGGGGAGCTGTTTTTT.

The chain couples TRBV7-6 to TRBJ2-5, with a possible D match to TRBD1 (6 bases). The CDR3 has 14 residues. V lost 6 bases, J lost 2 bases, and 13 bases lay in between. Germline V gene data show CDR1 as SGHVS and CDR2 as FNYEAQ. The CDR3 DNA follows: TGTGCCAGCAGATGGCCGGGACAACAAGAGACCCAGTACTTC. Protein: CASRWPGQQETQYF.

This clone was picked up a small number of times. V usage is TRBV2 and J usage is TRBJ1-2; tentatively, D is TRBD1 (6 bases). This CDR3 has 14 amino acids. CDR1 SNHLY and CDR2 FYNNEI come from the germline V gene. V gave up 1 base and J gave up 7 bases, with 13 bases separating them. CDR3 residues: CASSEVDSLSGYTF. The DNA of the CDR3 is TGTGCCAGCAGTGAAGTGGACAGCCTGTCTGGCTACACCTTC.

The chain carries TRBV4-2 and TRBJ2-7, with D possibly TRBD1 on 6 matching bases. Between the trimmed V and J ends, which lost 0 bases and 4 bases, there was a span of 13 bases. Germline CDR1 reads LGHNA; CDR2 reads YNFKEQ. CDR3 length equals 15 residues. In nucleotides, the CDR3 is TGTGCCAGCAGCCAAGATAGGGGGTTGGGGTACGAGCAGTACTTC. Its protein is CASSQDRGLGYEQYF.

Written as DNA, the CDR3 is TGTGCCAGCAGCTTATTCAGGTCCAGCCTTGGCTATGGCTACACCTTC. Translated, it gives CASSLFRSSLGYGYTF. V usage is TRBV11-2 and J usage is TRBJ1-2; D uncertain. Trimming stripped 2 bases from V and 4 bases from J, with 17 bases between. Germline CDR1 reads SGHAT; CDR2 reads FQNNGV. CDR3 length: 16 amino acids.

V and J are TRBV10-3 and TRBJ2-7; TRBD1 might be the D (6 bases). V was pared by 4 bases and J by 3 bases, with 16 bases between. CDR1 and CDR2 (germline): ENHRY, SYGVKD. The CDR3 totals 15 residues. This CDR3 is CAISVQGTTIYEQYF. The CDR3 DNA follows: TGTGCCATCAGTGTACAGGGAACTACAATCTACGAGCAGTACTTC.